What follows are 19 T cell receptor beta chains derived from one specimen sequenced in a study of blood T cell repertoires in COVID-19. Some clones are missing from TCRdb's copy, which holds only in-frame ones; the method was immunoSEQ multiplex PCR. The sample yields around 100,000 clones, around four fifths seen once. The specimen was peripheral blood. Every receptor here comes from a man in his fifties or sixties with active or convalescent COVID-19.

The chain combines TRBV11-3 with TRBJ2-7, with 11 bases lining up with TRBD2. CDR1 is SGHNT, CDR2 YENEEA, per germline. J gave up 1 base and V 3 bases, and 2 bases lay outside the gene matches. This CDR3 contains 15 residues. The CDR3 region is CASSLSSGGSYEQYF. CDR3 nucleotides: TGTGCCAGCAGCTTGTCTAGCGGGGGGTCCTACGAGCAGTACTTC.

J is TRBJ2-5 and V is TRBV5-1; 9 bases agree with TRBD1. V gave up 5 bases and J gave up 2 bases; unmatched junction bases: 10. Looked up from germline, CDR1 is SGHRS and CDR2 is YFSETQ. This CDR3 spans 16 amino acids. This chain's CDR3 is CASRQGARGFQETQYF. The CDR3 coding sequence is TGCGCCAGCAGACAGGGGGCGCGGGGGTTTCAAGAGACCCAGTACTTC.

In nucleotides, the CDR3 is TGTGCCAGCAGCCTTTCGGGGGACACTGAAGCTTTCTTT. As protein: CASSLSGDTEAFF. This rearrangement joins TRBV7-3 to TRBJ1-1, with D perhaps matching TRBD1 (5 bases). The V end lost 5 bases, the J end lost 3 bases, and 10 bases lay between the germline ends. Per the germline V gene, CDR1 is SGHTA and CDR2 is FQGTGA. The CDR3 length is 13 residues.

This clone has only one observation. The chain employs TRBV30 and TRBJ1-6; the D is unclear. Germline CDR1 GTSNPN, CDR2 SVGIG (reference sequence). Trimming removed 0 bases at V and 0 bases at J, with 15 bases between. The CDR3 covers 18 residues. The CDR3 region is CAWSVGRHLHSYNSPLHF. The CDR3 coding sequence is TGTGCCTGGAGTGTGGGGAGACACCTTCACTCCTATAATTCACCCCTCCACTTT.

The chain employs TRBV3-1 (or the pseudogene TRBV3-2) and TRBJ2-7, with TRBD2 as a possible D gene (6 bases). Germline V gives CDR1 LGHDT, CDR2 YNNKEL (reference sequence). V was trimmed by 7 bases and J by 5 bases, leaving 12 bases between them. This CDR3 spans 12 amino acids. CDR3 sequence: CASNDGGDEQYF. The CDR3 DNA follows: TGTGCCAGCAACGACGGCGGGGACGAGCAGTACTTC.

The chain carries TRBV5-1 and TRBJ1-3, with 7 bases lining up with TRBD1. CDR3 length equals 16 residues. V trimming: 3 bases; J trimming: 2 bases; junction bases outside the gene matches: 8. CDR1 SGHRS and CDR2 YFSETQ come from the germline V gene. CDR3 loop: CASSSTTGVTGNTIYF. The CDR3 DNA reads TGCGCCAGCAGCTCCACCACAGGGGTGACTGGAAACACCATATATTTT.

J is TRBJ1-4 and V is TRBV11-2; 10 bases are shared with TRBD1. Germline V CDR1 and CDR2: SGHAT, FQNNGV. With V trimmed by 5 bases and J by 8 bases, 5 bases remained unmatched. The CDR3 loop spans 14 amino acids. CDR3 sequence reads: CASSPDRGREKLFF. The DNA of the CDR3 is TGTGCCAGCAGCCCCGACAGGGGGCGCGAAAAACTGTTTTTT.

This clone was counted a single time. The chain uses TRBV6-5 and TRBJ1-1, with D maybe TRBD1 (5 bases). V lost 5 bases and J lost 5, with 18 bases in between. CDR1 is MNHEY, CDR2 SVGAGI, per germline. The CDR3 has 15 residues. In DNA form, the CDR3 reads TGTGCCAGCAGTCCCCCCGGGGGGAGAGGAACTGAAGCTTTCTTT. Translating gives CASSPPGGRGTEAFF.

The chain recombines TRBV10-1 with TRBJ2-5, with 8 bases lining up with TRBD2. Germline lookup yields CDR1 WNHNN and CDR2 SYGVQD (reference sequence). The length of the CDR3 is 15 residues. V gave up 4 bases and J gave up 5 bases; unmatched junction bases: 9. The CDR3 is CASSGSGRNFETQYF. The CDR3 coding sequence is TGCGCCAGCAGTGGGAGCGGGAGAAATTTTGAGACCCAGTACTTC.

This chain uses TRBV3-1 (or the pseudogene TRBV3-2) with TRBJ2-7; 8 bases agree with TRBD1. V lost 0 bases and J lost 2; bases outside the gene matches: 9. There are 17 residues in the CDR3. The germline V gene encodes CDR1 LGHDT and CDR2 YNNKEL (reference sequence). The CDR3 sequence is CASSQDLGRGRPYEQYF. CDR3 DNA sequence: TGTGCCAGCAGCCAAGATTTGGGCAGGGGGCGCCCCTACGAGCAGTACTTC.

The sample holds one count of this clone. The rearrangement joins TRBV28 to TRBJ1-1; 8 nucleotides line up with TRBD1. With 5 bases clipped from V and 1 base from J, the junction kept 9 bases outside the gene matches. This CDR3 comprises 16 residues. CDR1 is MDHEN, CDR2 SYDVKM, per germline. The DNA for the CDR3 is TGTGCCAGCAGTCCCTACGCGGACAGGGCGAACACTGAAGCTTTCTTT. It codes for CASSPYADRANTEAFF.

The chain uses TRBV19 and TRBJ1-2, with D unclear. Trimming left V 3 bases short and J 3 bases short, with 5 bases between. The germline CDR1 and CDR2 sequences are LNHDA and SQIVND (reference sequence). This CDR3 is 12 amino acids long. For the CDR3, the DNA is TGTGCCAGTAGTATCTTCGACTATGGCTACACCTTC. It encodes CASSIFDYGYTF. Together with reference TRBV19 and TRBJ1-2, the CDR3 gives the full variable domain: DGGITQSPKYLFRKEGQNVTLSCEQNLNHDAMYWYRQDPGQGLRLIYYSQIVNDFQKGDIAEGYSVSREKKESFPLTVTSAQKNPTAFYLCASSIFDYGYTFGSGTRLTVV.

This chain connects TRBV5-6 to TRBJ1-1, with D unclear. CDR1 and CDR2 from the germline V gene are SGHDT and YYEEEE. V was cut by 2 bases and J by 1 base, with 6 bases left in between. CDR3 size: 13 residues. The CDR3 reads CASSFTKNTEAFF. The DNA for the CDR3 is TGTGCCAGCAGCTTCACAAAGAACACTGAAGCTTTCTTT.

This chain links TRBV9 with TRBJ2-4; D unresolved. The germline gives CDR1 SGDLS, CDR2 YYNGEE. There are 16 residues in the CDR3. V shed 0 bases and J shed 0 bases, with 10 bases lying between them. The CDR3 sequence is CASSVDPPLAKNIQYF. The DNA of the CDR3 is TGTGCCAGCAGCGTAGATCCCCCCCTAGCCAAAAACATTCAGTACTTC.

The CDR3 sequence is CASSPGLAGGVGELFF. CDR3 nucleotide sequence: TGTGCCAGCAGCCCCGGACTAGCGGGAGGGGTCGGGGAGCTGTTTTTT. The chain recombines TRBV5-8 with TRBJ2-2; 15 bases agree with TRBD2. This CDR3 contains 16 residues. Germline CDR1 and CDR2: SGHTS and YDEGEE. Trimming at V came to 4 bases and at J to 7 bases, leaving 5 bases not matched to a gene. Together with reference TRBV5-8 and TRBJ2-2, the CDR3 gives the full variable domain: EAGVTQSPTHLIKTRGQQATLRCSPISGHTSVYWYQQALGLGLQFLLWYDEGEERNRGNFPPRFSGRQFPNYSSELNVNALELEDSALYLCASSPGLAGGVGELFFGEGSRLTVL.

This clone was recorded only once. V is TRBV11-3 and J is TRBJ2-7; TRBD2 matches at 11 bases. V was clipped by 5 bases and J by 4 bases; unmatched bases: 4. CDR1 and CDR2 (germline): SGHNT, YENEEA. CDR3 length: 14 amino acids. CDR3 loop: CASSPGLAVYEQYF. In DNA form, the CDR3 reads TGTGCCAGCAGCCCGGGACTAGCGGTGTACGAGCAGTACTTC.

In this sample, this clone turned up once. The J gene is TRBJ1-5, the V gene TRBV11-2; 8 bases align to TRBD1. Trimming removed 5 bases from V and 2 bases from J; junction bases left unmatched: 2. The length of the CDR3 is 14 residues. Per the germline V gene, CDR1 is SGHAT and CDR2 is FQNNGV. CDR3 DNA: TGTGCCAGCAGCGACAGGGGCGGCAATCAGCCCCAGCATTTT. Its protein is CASSDRGGNQPQHF.

The V and J genes are TRBV25-1 and TRBJ2-3, with 9 bases aligning to TRBD2. Germline V gene data show CDR1 as MGHDK and CDR2 as SYGVNS. The CDR3 has 18 residues. V lost 5 bases to trimming and J lost 3 bases; unmatched junction nucleotides: 15. CDR3: CASSPLGGLAGKTDTQYF. In nucleotides, the CDR3 is TGTGCCAGCAGTCCGCTCGGGGGGCTAGCGGGAAAAACAGATACGCAGTATTTT.

The CDR3 reads CASSQYIASNEQFF. The CDR3 DNA sequence: TGTGCCAGCAGCCAGTATATAGCCTCCAATGAGCAGTTCTTC. The chain carries TRBV14 and TRBJ2-1; no clear D. Per germline, CDR1 SGHDN and CDR2 FVKESK. Trimming removed 3 bases from V and 6 bases from J, with 12 bases in between. The CDR3 sequence is 14 residues long.